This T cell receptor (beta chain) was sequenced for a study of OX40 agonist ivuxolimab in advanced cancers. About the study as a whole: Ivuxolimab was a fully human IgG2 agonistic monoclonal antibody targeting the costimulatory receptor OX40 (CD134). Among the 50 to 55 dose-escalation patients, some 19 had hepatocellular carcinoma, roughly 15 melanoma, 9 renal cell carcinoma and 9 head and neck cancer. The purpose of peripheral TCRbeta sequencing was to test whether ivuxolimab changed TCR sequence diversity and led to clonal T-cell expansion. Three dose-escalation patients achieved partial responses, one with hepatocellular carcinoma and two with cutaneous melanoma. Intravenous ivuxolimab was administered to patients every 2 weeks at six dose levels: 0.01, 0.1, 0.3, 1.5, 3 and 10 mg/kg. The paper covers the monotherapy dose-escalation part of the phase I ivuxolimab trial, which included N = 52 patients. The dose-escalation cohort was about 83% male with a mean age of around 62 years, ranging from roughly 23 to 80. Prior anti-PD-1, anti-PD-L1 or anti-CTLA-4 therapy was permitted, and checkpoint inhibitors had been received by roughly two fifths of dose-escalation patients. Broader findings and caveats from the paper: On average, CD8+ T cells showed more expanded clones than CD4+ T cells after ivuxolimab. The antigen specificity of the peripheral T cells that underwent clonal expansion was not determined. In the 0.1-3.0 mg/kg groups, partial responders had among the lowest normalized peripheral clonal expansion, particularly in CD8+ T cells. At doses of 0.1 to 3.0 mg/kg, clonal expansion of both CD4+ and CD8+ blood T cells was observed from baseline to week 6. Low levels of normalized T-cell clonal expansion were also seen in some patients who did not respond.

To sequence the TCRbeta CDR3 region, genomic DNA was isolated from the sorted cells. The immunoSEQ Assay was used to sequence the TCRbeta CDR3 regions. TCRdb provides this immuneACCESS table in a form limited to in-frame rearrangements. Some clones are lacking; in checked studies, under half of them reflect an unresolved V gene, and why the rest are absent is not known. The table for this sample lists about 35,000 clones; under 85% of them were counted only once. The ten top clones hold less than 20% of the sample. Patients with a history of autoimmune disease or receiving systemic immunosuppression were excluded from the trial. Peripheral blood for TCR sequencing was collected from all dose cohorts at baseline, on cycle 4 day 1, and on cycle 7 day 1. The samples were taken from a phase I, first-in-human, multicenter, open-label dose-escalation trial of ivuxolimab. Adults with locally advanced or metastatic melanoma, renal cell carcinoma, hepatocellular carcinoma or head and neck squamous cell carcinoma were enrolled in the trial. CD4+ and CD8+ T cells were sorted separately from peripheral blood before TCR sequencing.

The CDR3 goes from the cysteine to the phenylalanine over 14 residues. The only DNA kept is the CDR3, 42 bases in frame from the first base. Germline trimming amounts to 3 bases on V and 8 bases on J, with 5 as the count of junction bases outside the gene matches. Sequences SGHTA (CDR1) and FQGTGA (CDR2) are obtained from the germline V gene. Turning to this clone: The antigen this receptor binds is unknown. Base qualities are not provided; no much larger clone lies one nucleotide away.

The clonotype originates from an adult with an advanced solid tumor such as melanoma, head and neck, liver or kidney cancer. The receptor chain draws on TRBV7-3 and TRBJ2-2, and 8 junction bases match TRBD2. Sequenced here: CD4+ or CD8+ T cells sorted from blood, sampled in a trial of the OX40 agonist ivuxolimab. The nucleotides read TGTGCCAGCAGCTTGAGCGGGGGTGCAGGGGAGCTGTTTTTT. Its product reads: CASSLSGGAGELFF.